This TCR beta chain was found in a study of regulatory T cells in long-lasting Graves disease. This clonotype came up many times. This CDR3 comprises 16 residues. Germline V gene lookup returns CDR1 LNHDA and CDR2 SQIVND (reference sequence). Deletions cut 7 bases from V and 1 base from J, with 17 bases between. Time point defined: newly diagnosed GD, antithyroid drugs for less than 3 months. RNA extracted from PBMCs served as the sequencing template. Sequencing libraries for TCR beta were prepared with iRepertoire HTBI primers and Arm-PCR of CDR3 regions. TCRdb called the multiplex PCR reads again in MiXCR, with one record for every CDR3 protein. This sample has approximately 400,000 distinct CDR3 sequences; around 16% occur once, and the top ten carry approximately 7.8%. These records were also assigned to another study, of T cells in Graves' hyperthyroidism and ophthalmopathy. That report notes: A first-round RT-PCR of the TCR CDR3 used the HTBI primer set. Ophthalmopathy stood apart from stable hyperthyroidism in a 13 V-J model.

The material was peripheral blood mononuclear cells (PBMCs), obtained at new diagnosis, from a patient treated with antithyroid drugs. The chain joins TRBV19 to TRBJ1-5; TRBD1 is a possible D gene (6 bases). This receptor was obtained from a woman between 40 and 55 years old with Graves disease. CDR3 DNA: TGTGCCAGTACCCCGCTGGGGGGCGGGAGCAATCAGCCCCAGCATTTT. As protein: CASTPLGGGSNQPQHF. The full variable domain, in which reference TRBV19 and TRBJ1-5 provide the parts outside the CDR3, is DGGITQSPKYLFRKEGQNVTLSCEQNLNHDAMYWYRQDPGQGLRLIYYSQIVNDFQKGDIAEGYSVSREKKESFPLTVTSAQKNPTAFYLCASTPLGGGSNQPQHFGDGTRLSIL.